This T cell receptor beta chain was recorded in a study of human T cells and chemical hapten exposure. The CDR3 totals 15 residues. V shed 0 bases and J shed 1 base, with 9 bases lying between them. Germline V gene lookup returns CDR1 ENHRY and CDR2 SYGVKD. Time point described: patch test 3, about 24 weeks after DPC sensitization. The treatment: therapeutic diphenylcyclopropenone sensitization with weekly scalp DPC. TCRdb called the RACE reads again in MiXCR, with one record for every CDR3 protein. The sample includes tens of thousands of distinct CDR3 sequences, over 8.5% of them seen just once. The table lists this clonotype with many counts.

The receptor was derived from a woman aged 50 to 60 with alopecia areata. Some clones in this sample may be carry-over from other donors' samples. The chain couples TRBV10-3 to TRBJ1-1, with no clear D. The sequencing used whole blood, collected in connection with sensitization to the hapten diphenylcyclopropenone (DPC). This CDR3 reads CAISESFMGNTEAFF. The CDR3 bases are TGTGCCATCAGTGAGTCGTTCATGGGGAACACTGAAGCTTTCTTT.